The sequence of this T cell receptor beta chain was determined in a study of blood T cell repertoires in COVID-19. The wider study: Nucleic acid was either cDNA or gDNA, and it came from T cells, B-cell-depleted T cells, or PBMCs.

As originally analysed: For nucleated cells, counts were estimated from reference gene primer amplification. Libraries were prepared by immunoSEQ multiplex PCR; TCRdb keeps only in-frame clonotypes and omits some of them. The V and J calls and clone size were taken over from that table, and D and trimming were inferred from the DNA. The profile shows almost 200,000 clones, 70% to 90% of them singletons. Unmatched junction bases numbered 12, after V lost 4 bases and J lost 8 bases. The CDR3 covers 16 residues. CDR1 and CDR2 (germline): KGHSH, LQKENI. In its sample, this clone was seen once. Recovered status in Cohort 3 required two negative PCRs, clearance, or symptom resolution.

This TCR came from a young woman who had recovered from COVID-19. The chain joins TRBV18 to TRBJ1-4; 8 positions agree with TRBD1. Sequencing used PBMCs or T cells enriched from blood (not recorded which). The CDR3 bases are TGTGCCAGCTCACTCAACACCGGGACAGGAGGCGAAAAACTGTTTTTT. The encoded protein is CASSLNTGTGGEKLFF.